Included here is one TCR beta chain sequence, with context. The data were obtained in a study of T-cell memory formation after mild COVID-19. Deletions cut 6 bases from V and 7 bases from J, with 19 bases between. Germline V gives CDR1 MNHNY, CDR2 SVGAGI (reference sequence). CDR3 size: 15 residues. Using its own MiXCR run on the 5' RACE reads, TCRdb lists one record per CDR3 protein. The repertoire holds roughly 250,000 distinct CDR3 sequences, with approximately 16% as singletons. Sample: PBMCs or a T cell subset sorted from them (not recorded which). The chain recombines TRBV6-6 with TRBJ1-5, with D maybe TRBD1 (5 bases). The TCR was taken from a man younger than 35 who had mild COVID-19 (a few samples of this study predate the infection). Cell type and time point are not known. CDR3 sequence: CASSQGAGVWQPQHF. The DNA for the CDR3 is TGTGCCAGCAGCCAAGGGGCGGGGGTTTGGCAGCCCCAGCATTTT.